One and the same sample provided the 31 T cell receptor beta chains below, sequenced in a study of T cells in localized non-small cell lung cancer. Clones were sequenced by immunoSEQ multiplex PCR, and TCRdb holds only the in-frame ones, with some missing. This table holds about 43,000 clones, roughly nine tenths found once. Sample: PBMCs, taken before any cancer treatment. The receptors come from a woman aged 35 to 70 with stage II lung adenocarcinoma.

This chain joins TRBV5-7 and TRBJ2-3; 16 positions match TRBD2. TRBV5-7 is an ORF, with its function uncertain. This CDR3 comprises 18 residues. J was trimmed by 3 bases and V by 5 bases; bases with no gene match: 9. CDR3 loop: CASRCGTSGRALTDTQYF. The CDR3 nucleotides are TGTGCCAGCAGATGCGGGACTAGCGGGAGGGCCCTTACAGATACGCAGTATTTT.

V and J are TRBV19 and TRBJ2-5; maybe TRBD1 (5 bases). The CDR3 spans 14 residues. Germline CDR1 reads LNHDA; CDR2 reads SQIVND (reference sequence). Between the trimmed V and J ends, which lost 5 bases and 2 bases, there was a span of 12 bases. Written as DNA, the CDR3 is TGTGCCAGTAGTTTCTCCCCAGGGCAAGAGACCCAGTACTTC. Translated: CASSFSPGQETQYF.

V is TRBV11-1 and J is TRBJ2-7; D gene ambiguous. The CDR3 loop spans 14 amino acids. Between the trimmed V and J ends, which lost 4 bases and 2 bases, there was a span of 12 bases. Germline lookup yields CDR1 SGHAT and CDR2 FQDESV (reference sequence). CDR3 amino acids: CASSSGVLPYEQYF. In DNA, the CDR3 is TGTGCCAGCAGCTCCGGAGTTCTACCCTACGAGCAGTACTTC.

This sequence joins TRBV7-8 and TRBJ1-5, with 8 bases aligning to TRBD1. Germline-derived CDR1 and CDR2 are SGHVS and FQNEAQ. After removal of 1 base from V and 0 bases from J, the junction contained 5 bases not matched to a gene. CDR3 length equals 17 residues. The CDR3 sequence: CASSLEAGGLSNQPQHF. CDR3 nucleotides: TGTGCCAGCAGCTTAGAGGCAGGGGGCCTTAGCAATCAGCCCCAGCATTTT. The variable domain in full, completed from reference TRBV7-8 and TRBJ1-5, reads GAGVSQSPRYKVAKRGQDVALRCDPISGHVSLFWYQQALGQGPEFLTYFQNEAQLDKSGLPSDRFFAERPEGSVSTLKIQRTQQEDSAVYLCASSLEAGGLSNQPQHFGDGTRLSIL.

Written as DNA, the CDR3 is TGTGCCAGCAGTGAAGTAAGGCTGCAGGGGGAAGGCGAGCAGTACTTC. This gives the protein CASSEVRLQGEGEQYF. V is TRBV2 and J is TRBJ2-7, with 7 bases fitting TRBD1. V lost 1 base and J lost 6; bases outside the gene matches: 12. Germline V gene lookup returns CDR1 SNHLY and CDR2 FYNNEI. This CDR3 spans 16 amino acids.

The rearrangement uses TRBV27 and TRBJ1-4; no firm D call. Germline assignment: CDR1 MNHEY and CDR2 SMNVEV (reference sequence). V lost 3 bases and J lost 3, with 8 bases in between. The CDR3 sequence is 14 residues long. The CDR3 DNA reads TGTGCCAGCAGTTTTGGGAGGGCTAATGAAAAACTGTTTTTT. Translation: CASSFGRANEKLFF.

This clone has only a few counts. The rearrangement uses TRBV28 and TRBJ2-7, with D maybe TRBD1 (6 bases). CDR3 length: 14 residues. Germline V lookup: CDR1 MDHEN, CDR2 SYDVKM. V was shortened by 5 bases and J by 6 bases, with 17 bases between the two germline ends. CDR3 in DNA: TGTGCCAGCAGTCCCCGACAGGCCCGCGCCGAGCAGTACTTC. This translates into CASSPRQARAEQYF.

The chain uses TRBV4-1 and TRBJ2-7, with 8 bases that match TRBD2. The CDR3 runs 19 residues. V shed 4 bases and J 0 bases; nucleotides not matched to a gene: 17. Per germline, CDR1 MGHRA and CDR2 YSYEKL. For the CDR3, the DNA is TGCGCCAGCAGCCCCGGTGGGCGGGGGGCCAGTCGGGTCTCCTACGAGCAGTACTTC. Its translation is CASSPGGRGASRVSYEQYF.

V and J are TRBV9 and TRBJ2-2; tentatively, D is TRBD1 or TRBD2 (6 bases each). The CDR3 consists of 17 residues. Germline V gene lookup returns CDR1 SGDLS and CDR2 YYNGEE. The V end was cut by 3 bases, the J end by 2 bases, with 17 bases between. Here the CDR3 reads CASSDPLEGTNTGELFF. The CDR3 DNA follows: TGTGCCAGCAGCGACCCATTGGAGGGGACAAACACCGGGGAGCTGTTTTTT.

CDR3 nucleotide sequence: TGTGCCAGCAGTCGAGGGTTTGCAGATACGCAGTATTTT. This sequence encodes CASSRGFADTQYF. The J gene is TRBJ2-3, the V gene TRBV6-6; D possibly corresponds to TRBD2 (5 bases). The length of the CDR3 is 13 residues. CDR1 and CDR2 (germline): MNHNY, SVGAGI (reference sequence). V lost 5 bases and J 4 bases, leaving 10 bases between the germline ends.

J is TRBJ1-1 and V is TRBV28; D might be TRBD1 (5 bases). The length of the CDR3 is 15 residues. V lost 8 bases and J lost 1, with 17 bases in between. Germline-derived CDR1 and CDR2 are MDHEN and SYDVKM. CDR3 sequence (DNA): TGTGCCAGCGAAGATGGGAAGGGGTCGAACACTGAAGCTTTCTTT. Its protein is CASEDGKGSNTEAFF.

V is TRBV5-5 and J is TRBJ2-7; D may be TRBD2 (7 bases). Germline CDR1 reads SGHKS; CDR2 reads YYEKEE (reference sequence). Trimming cost V 0 bases and J 5 bases, with 18 bases left between them. The CDR3 has 16 amino acids. In DNA form, the CDR3 reads TGTGCCAGCAGCTTGGAGGCCTCAGGGGAGGGAAACGAGCAGTACTTC. This sequence encodes CASSLEASGEGNEQYF.

The rearrangement uses TRBV18 and TRBJ2-6; 9 bases line up with TRBD2. Germline V gene sequence: CDR1 KGHSH, CDR2 LQKENI. J lost 2 bases, V lost 3 bases, and 17 bases had no gene match. This CDR3 spans 21 amino acids. This CDR3 is CASSPIAGAATYRTGANVLTF. In DNA form, the CDR3 reads TGTGCCAGCTCACCCATAGCGGGGGCCGCAACTTACAGAACTGGGGCCAACGTCCTGACTTTC.

This rearrangement joins TRBV15 to TRBJ1-1, with D possibly TRBD1 on 5 matching bases. There are 15 residues in the CDR3. Germline V lookup: CDR1 LNHNV, CDR2 YYDKDF (reference sequence). Deletions cut 1 base from V and 3 bases from J, with 12 bases between. The CDR3 coding sequence is TGTGCCACCAGCAGAGTTGGGGGAGGTGACACTGAAGCTTTCTTT. Its translation: CATSRVGGGDTEAFF.

A single count supports this clone. V usage is TRBV6-1 and J usage is TRBJ2-7, with 9 nucleotides matching TRBD2. CDR1 and CDR2 from the germline V gene are MNHNS and SASEGT. CDR3 length equals 13 residues. After removal of 6 bases from V and 3 bases from J, the junction contained 3 bases not matched to a gene. The CDR3 sequence is CASRSSGIYEQYF. The DNA of the CDR3 is TGTGCCAGCAGGTCTAGCGGGATCTACGAGCAGTACTTC.

This chain joins TRBV7-2 and TRBJ2-1, with D uncertain. Looked up from germline, CDR1 is SGHTA and CDR2 is FQGNSA. The CDR3 loop spans 13 amino acids. Trimming took off 1 base at V and 5 bases at J, with 6 bases between the two ends. The chain's CDR3 is CASSLGPDNEQFF. The DNA for the CDR3 is TGTGCCAGCAGCTTAGGCCCAGACAATGAGCAGTTCTTC.

This chain joins TRBV5-6 and TRBJ2-3; 8 bases agree with TRBD2. Trimming took 5 bases from V and 2 from J; bases not matched to a gene: 4. The germline CDR1 and CDR2 sequences are SGHDT and YYEEEE. The CDR3 extends over 14 amino acids. DNA of the CDR3: TGTGCCAGCAGTTCGGGGGGGCCCACAGATACGCAGTATTTT. Translated, it gives CASSSGGPTDTQYF.

J is TRBJ2-1 and V is TRBV4-1, with TRBD1 matching 7 bases. The V gene end was trimmed by 0 bases and the J gene end by 5 bases; junction bases not matched to a gene: 4. Per germline, CDR1 MGHRA and CDR2 YSYEKL. This CDR3 has 15 residues. The CDR3 DNA sequence: TGCGCCAGCAGCCAAGATTCAAGGGGGCACAATGAGCAGTTCTTC. It codes for CASSQDSRGHNEQFF.

This chain joins TRBV5-6 and TRBJ2-1; 9 bases align to TRBD2. The V and J ends lost 0 bases and 9 bases, in that order; junction bases with no gene match: 7. In germline, CDR1 is SGHDT, CDR2 YYEEEE. CDR3 length equals 15 residues. The CDR3 sequence is CASSLGLGLAPEQFF. DNA for the CDR3: TGTGCCAGCAGCTTGGGTCTGGGACTAGCCCCTGAGCAGTTCTTC.

The V gene is TRBV19, the J gene TRBJ2-5; a possible D gene is TRBD1 (5 bases). V gave up 5 bases and J gave up 1 base, with 11 bases separating them. The germline gives CDR1 LNHDA, CDR2 SQIVND (reference sequence). The CDR3 extends over 14 amino acids. CDR3: CASSPRQTQETQYF. The CDR3 DNA follows: TGTGCCAGTAGTCCTCGACAGACCCAAGAGACCCAGTACTTC.

The chain uses TRBV18 and TRBJ1-4, with 9 bases matching TRBD1. Per germline, CDR1 KGHSH and CDR2 LQKENI. The CDR3 length is 17 residues. Germline trimming cut 2 bases from V and 7 bases from J; bases unmatched to any gene: 11. CDR3 region: CASSPGMTGGSGEKLFF. DNA of the CDR3: TGTGCCAGCTCACCAGGGATGACAGGGGGGAGCGGTGAAAAACTGTTTTTT.

About this clone: The CDR3 does not close with the conserved phenylalanine or tryptophan, likely indicating a read error. The rearrangement joins TRBV7-9 to TRBJ2-7, with 8 positions matching TRBD1. This CDR3 has 14 residues. Germline V lookup: CDR1 SEHNR, CDR2 FQNEAQ (reference sequence). The junction had 8 bases not matched to a gene; V was cut back by 4 bases and J by 6 bases. CDR3 protein: CASSSTGDLGEQYL. The DNA of the CDR3 is TGTGCCAGCAGCTCGACAGGGGATCTGGGCGAGCAGTACCTC.

The gene calls are TRBV6-6 and TRBJ2-5; D is perhaps TRBD2 (6 bases). The CDR3 has 12 amino acids. In germline, CDR1 is MNHNY, CDR2 SVGAGI (reference sequence). V gave up 7 bases and J gave up 4 bases, with 10 bases separating them. CDR3 residues: CASIGDSETQYF. The CDR3 DNA sequence: TGTGCCAGCATAGGGGACTCAGAGACCCAGTACTTC.

This clone has a single count. The V gene is TRBV29-1, the J gene TRBJ2-1; D is possibly TRBD2 (6 bases). The V end was cut by 2 bases, the J end by 3 bases, with 23 bases between. Germline CDR1 reads SQVTM; CDR2 reads ANQGSEA. This CDR3 region has 18 residues. CDR3 nucleotide sequence: TGCAGCGTTGAACCGGGAGCAAGGGAGAAATACTACTACAATGAGCAGTTCTTC. It encodes CSVEPGAREKYYYNEQFF.

The J gene is TRBJ1-1, the V gene TRBV19; maybe TRBD1 (6 bases). This CDR3 spans 13 amino acids. The germline gives CDR1 LNHDA, CDR2 SQIVND (reference sequence). Trimming left V 5 bases short and J 5 bases short, with 12 bases between. The CDR3 region is CASSLGGGTEAFF. The CDR3 coding sequence is TGTGCCAGTAGTCTAGGGGGGGGAACTGAAGCTTTCTTT.

The chain couples TRBV2 to TRBJ1-1; TRBD1 might be the D (6 bases). From germline, CDR1 is SNHLY and CDR2 FYNNEI. This CDR3 region has 16 residues. V shed 0 bases and J shed 0 bases, with 11 bases lying between them. The CDR3 region has the DNA TGTGCCAGCAGTGAAGCGGGGGGCAGCTTGAACACTGAAGCTTTCTTT. Protein product: CASSEAGGSLNTEAFF. Looking up the rest from reference TRBV2 and TRBJ1-1 gives the full variable domain: EPEVTQTPSHQVTQMGQEVILRCVPISNHLYFYWYRQILGQKVEFLVSFYNNEISEKSEIFDDQFSVERPDGSNFTLKIRSTKLEDSAMYFCASSEAGGSLNTEAFFGQGTRLTVV.

This sequence joins TRBV29-1 and TRBJ2-5; D possibly uses TRBD1 or TRBD2 (5 bases each). The germline gives CDR1 SQVTM, CDR2 ANQGSEA. CDR3 size: 14 residues. V shed 2 bases and J shed 5 bases, with 15 bases lying between them. This CDR3 reads CSVEWGWGSETQYF. CDR3 in DNA: TGCAGCGTTGAATGGGGGTGGGGTTCGGAGACCCAGTACTTC.

The J gene is TRBJ1-5, the V gene TRBV7-2; 8 positions agree with TRBD1. The germline V gene has CDR1 SGHTA and CDR2 FQGNSA. CDR3 size: 18 residues. Germline trimming cut 5 bases from V and 6 bases from J; bases unmatched to any gene: 18. The CDR3 region is CASSLPRQGRGRVQPQHF. The CDR3, as DNA: TGTGCCAGCAGCCTCCCGAGACAGGGGAGGGGGAGGGTTCAGCCCCAGCATTTT.

This clone was seen once. The V call is TRBV19, the J call TRBJ1-5, with 11 bases that match TRBD1. CDR3 length: 17 residues. V trimming: 2 bases; J trimming: 6 bases; junction bases outside the gene matches: 9. The germline V gene encodes CDR1 LNHDA and CDR2 SQIVND (reference sequence). The CDR3 reads CASSISTGTGGSQPQHF. The CDR3 DNA reads TGTGCCAGTAGTATATCAACCGGGACAGGGGGAAGTCAGCCCCAGCATTTT.

This sequence joins TRBV11-3 and TRBJ2-1; tentative D call: TRBD2 (5 bases). Trimming shortened V by 5 bases and J by 0 bases, and 8 bases separated the two germline ends. Germline V CDR1 and CDR2: SGHNT, YENEEA. This CDR3 comprises 14 residues. The CDR3 loop is CASSPRDSYNEQFF. CDR3 coding DNA: TGTGCCAGCAGCCCCCGGGACTCCTACAATGAGCAGTTCTTC.

The chain couples TRBV6-5 to TRBJ1-6; a possible D gene is TRBD1 (6 bases). This CDR3 has 12 residues. The V end was cut by 6 bases, the J end by 6 bases, with 6 bases between. The germline CDR1 and CDR2 sequences are MNHEY and SVGAGI. The CDR3 nucleotides are TGTGCCAGCAGGGACAGTAATTCACCCCTCCACTTT. Its protein product is CASRDSNSPLHF.